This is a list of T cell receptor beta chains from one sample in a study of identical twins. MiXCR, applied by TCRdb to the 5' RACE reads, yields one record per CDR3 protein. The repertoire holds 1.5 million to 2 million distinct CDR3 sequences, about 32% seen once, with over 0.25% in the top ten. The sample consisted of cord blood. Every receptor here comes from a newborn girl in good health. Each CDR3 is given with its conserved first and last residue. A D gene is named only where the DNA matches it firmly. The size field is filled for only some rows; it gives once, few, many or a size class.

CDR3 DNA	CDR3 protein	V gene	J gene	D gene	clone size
TGTGCCAGCAGCTCCGGACTAGCGGTTCGGAATGAGCAGTTCTTC	CASSSGLAVRNEQFF	TRBV5-5	TRBJ2-1	TRBD2	-
TGTGCCAGCATCCAAGGTGCGGGGCGGAGCTATGGCTACACCTTC	CASIQGAGRSYGYTF	TRBV21-1	TRBJ1-2	-	-
TGTGCCAGCAGTGACAGCGAAGATACGCAGTATTTT	CASSDSEDTQYF	TRBV6-1	TRBJ2-3	-	-
TGTGCCAGCAGTCCTCCGACAGGGAGGGTCACCGGGGAGCTGTTTTTT	CASSPPTGRVTGELFF	TRBV12-3/TRBV12-4	TRBJ2-2	-	once
TGTGCCAGCAGCGACTTGGCAGGGAACACCTACGAGCGGTACTTC	CASSDLAGNTYERYF	TRBV5-6	TRBJ2-7	-	-
TGTGCTAGTGGTAGCGGGGGGACTAAAGATCAGTTCTTC	CASGSGGTKDQFF	TRBV12-5	TRBJ2-1	TRBD2	-
TGTGCCAGCAGTACCGGACAGGGGGTCGTCGAGACCCAGTACTTC	CASSTGQGVVETQYF	TRBV12-3/TRBV12-4	TRBJ2-5	TRBD1	-
TGCAGTACTTTGGGGCAAGAGACCCAGTACTTC	CSTLGQETQYF	TRBV20-1	TRBJ2-5	-	few
TGTGCCAGCAGCTTAGATGCAGGCCGCTATGGCTACACCTTC	CASSLDAGRYGYTF	TRBV7-2	TRBJ1-2	-	few
TGTGCCAGCAGTTACTCGGAAAGGGGATCGGGCTACACCTTC	CASSYSERGSGYTF	TRBV6-5	TRBJ1-2	-	-
TGTGCCAGCAGCTTACGGCCCAGGGGGCTTTTGGAGGGTGGCTACACCTTC	CASSLRPRGLLEGGYTF	TRBV13	TRBJ1-2	TRBD1	-
TGTGCCAGCAGTTTAGGCTTCCCTAGCGCAGATACGCAGTATTTT	CASSLGFPSADTQYF	TRBV12-3/TRBV12-4	TRBJ2-3	-	-
TGTGCCAGCAGCCGCAGACAGGGGGTTTCAACTAATGAAAAACTGTTTTTT	CASSRRQGVSTNEKLFF	TRBV7-9	TRBJ1-4	TRBD1	-
TGCAGTGCTAGAGATTGGGGACAGGGTGGCTACACCTTC	CSARDWGQGGYTF	TRBV20-1	TRBJ1-2	TRBD1	-
TGCGCCAGCAGCTTGCGTCGGGGCCCTAGCACAGATACGCAGTATTTT	CASSLRRGPSTDTQYF	TRBV5-1	TRBJ2-3	-	few
TGTGCCACCAGTTACTCTAGCGGGAGCATGTACGAGCAGTACTTC	CATSYSSGSMYEQYF	TRBV15	TRBJ2-7	TRBD2	-
TGTGCCAGCAGCCAAGTATTTCCGGTGTTAAATGAAAAACTGTTTTTT	CASSQVFPVLNEKLFF	TRBV3-1	TRBJ1-4	-	-
TGCAGTGCTAGAGATCCGTCGGGGGGTCCCACAGATACGCAGTATTTT	CSARDPSGGPTDTQYF	TRBV20-1	TRBJ2-3	TRBD2	-
TGTGCCAGCAGCACCCGCGGCTACAATGAGCAGTTCTTC	CASSTRGYNEQFF	TRBV4-2	TRBJ2-1	-	-
TGTGCCAGCAGGCGGACTAGCGGGAGCCCTTTGAGGGAGCAGTACTTC	CASRRTSGSPLREQYF	TRBV6-1	TRBJ2-7	TRBD2	few
TGTGCCAGCCGCCCGGGTTTCGAGACCCAGTACTTC	CASRPGFETQYF	TRBV28	TRBJ2-5	-	few
TGCAGCGTTGAGTCTCAGAACACCGGGGAGCTGTTTTTT	CSVESQNTGELFF	TRBV29-1	TRBJ2-2	-	-
TGCGCCAGCAGTGAGGGGCAGGGGGGATCGTATGGCTACACCTTC	CASSEGQGGSYGYTF	TRBV10-1	TRBJ1-2	TRBD1	-
TGTGCCAGCAGCCCCCAGCAATTGGGGGTGGTAACATACAATGAGCAGTTCTTC	CASSPQQLGVVTYNEQFF	TRBV7-8	TRBJ2-1	-	-
TGTGCCAGCGTTCAAGGAGGGGCTCAGTACTTC	CASVQGGAQYF	TRBV25-1	TRBJ2-5	-	few
TGTGCCAGCAGTCCTAGCGGGGGGACCTTTTCCTACGAGCAGTACTTC	CASSPSGGTFSYEQYF	TRBV2	TRBJ2-7	TRBD2	few
TGTGCCTGGAAGAGACAGGGGGGGAATGGCTACACCTTC	CAWKRQGGNGYTF	TRBV30	TRBJ1-2	TRBD1	-
TGCAGCGTTGACAGGCCCCTCTTAGGTGAAGCTTTCTTT	CSVDRPLLGEAFF	TRBV29-1	TRBJ1-1	-	-
TGCAGTGCTAGAACCGGGACAACCTACACCGGGGAGCTGTTTTTT	CSARTGTTYTGELFF	TRBV20-1	TRBJ2-2	-	-
TGTGCCAGCAGTGGGGTAGCGGGTCTCTCCTACGAGCAGTACTTC	CASSGVAGLSYEQYF	TRBV2	TRBJ2-7	TRBD2	many
TGTGCCAGCAGCTTGGCCGGGACTAGCGGAACCTACAATGAGCAGTTCTTC	CASSLAGTSGTYNEQFF	TRBV7-2	TRBJ2-1	TRBD2	few
TGCGCCAGCAGCACGGGACAGCCGAACACTGAAGCTTTCTTT	CASSTGQPNTEAFF	TRBV5-1	TRBJ1-1	TRBD1	-
TGTGCCAGCAGTTACGGGGCAGGATACACCGGGGAGCTGTTTTTT	CASSYGAGYTGELFF	TRBV6-5	TRBJ2-2	-	-
TGTGCCAGCAGCTCCGGACTAGCGGGGGGCCGAAGCTCCTACAATGAGCAGTTCTTC	CASSSGLAGGRSSYNEQFF	TRBV12-3/TRBV12-4	TRBJ2-1	TRBD2	few
TGCAGCGCCCACCCGAGACTGAGCTCCTACAATGAGCAGTTCTTC	CSAHPRLSSYNEQFF	TRBV29-1	TRBJ2-1	-	few
TGCGCCAGCAGCCGGACTAGCGGGGGGCCGAACGAGCAGTACTTC	CASSRTSGGPNEQYF	TRBV5-1	TRBJ2-7	TRBD2	few
TGCAGTGCTAGTCAGGGTTACCGCACAGATACGCAGTATTTT	CSASQGYRTDTQYF	TRBV20-1	TRBJ2-3	-	-
TGCAGTGCTCCTACCTCGGGGGCCCCCTACTACGAGCAGTACTTC	CSAPTSGAPYYEQYF	TRBV20-1	TRBJ2-7	-	few
TGTGCCAGCAGCAAACGGGACGCGGAGGCTTTCTTT	CASSKRDAEAFF	TRBV21-1	TRBJ1-1	-	-
TGCGCCAGCAGCTTGAGGACACAGGGCGGTGAGCAGTTCTTC	CASSLRTQGGEQFF	TRBV5-1	TRBJ2-1	-	-
TGTGCCACCAACATTATAGCGGGAGCAGATACGCAGTATTTT	CATNIIAGADTQYF	TRBV6-1	TRBJ2-3	TRBD2	few
TGTGCCAGCAGCTTAGCGACAGGGGCCTCTGGGGCCAACGTCCTGACTTTC	CASSLATGASGANVLTF	TRBV7-9	TRBJ2-6	TRBD1	-
TGTGCCAGCAGGATGGCGGGAGAATTAGAGACCCAGTACTTC	CASRMAGELETQYF	TRBV27	TRBJ2-5	TRBD2	-
TGTGCCAGCAGCCCCAGACTAGCGGGAGCCGCCTACGAGCAGTACTTC	CASSPRLAGAAYEQYF	TRBV9	TRBJ2-7	TRBD2	-
TGCAGTGCTAGAGCGGACCGACTAGTCCCGTTCTTC	CSARADRLVPFF	TRBV20-1	TRBJ2-1	-	few
TGTGCCGGAAGCACCGATTACGAGCAGTACTTC	CAGSTDYEQYF	TRBV2	TRBJ2-7	-	many
TGCGCCAGCAGCTTGGCCACAGGGGTTTGGCAGCCCCAGCATTTT	CASSLATGVWQPQHF	TRBV5-1	TRBJ1-5	TRBD1	few
TGCGCCAGCAGCTTGGGAAATAGTTTCAATGAGCAGTTCTTC	CASSLGNSFNEQFF	TRBV5-1	TRBJ2-1	-	few